This TCR beta chain was documented in a study of T cell responses to AZD1222 COVID-19 vaccine. Trimming at V came to 0 bases and at J to 7 bases, leaving 5 bases not matched to a gene. CDR1 is MNHNY, CDR2 SVGAGI, per germline (reference sequence). The CDR3 extends over 14 amino acids. This clone was seen a handful of times. TCRdb keeps only in-frame clones here, not all; method: immunoSEQ multiplex PCR. Of more than 85,000 clones in the sample, about 85% are singletons; the top ten hold roughly 5%. The genes are TRBV6-6 and TRBJ1-2; 7 nucleotides agree with TRBD1. The receptor's source is an adult in good health. Here the sequenced sample was peripheral blood, taken on day 0 of AZD1222 vaccination. Here the CDR3 reads CASSYSLDRAGYTF. In nucleotides, the CDR3 is TGTGCCAGCAGTTACTCCCTCGACAGGGCTGGCTACACCTTC.